This T cell receptor (beta chain) was retrieved from a study of sequential checkpoint blockade in melanoma. On the study more broadly: Patients were randomized 1:1 to nivolumab-then-ipilimumab or ipilimumab-then-nivolumab first-line.

The germline gives CDR1 SGHDN, CDR2 FVKESK. Between the trimmed V and J ends, which lost 5 bases and 0 bases, there was a span of 17 bases. This CDR3 region has 17 residues. Treatment noted: randomized to nivolumab then ipilimumab (arm A) or the reverse (arm B). Using immunoSEQ multiplex PCR, the repertoire was profiled, and TCRdb retains in-frame clones only, with some absent. This sample yields nearly 5,000 clones, of which approximately 20% are seen a single time; about 9.4% belongs to the top ten. The chain carries TRBV14 and TRBJ1-3; the D gene is possibly TRBD1 (5 bases). The TCR originated in a human donor with melanoma. This specimen was tumor tissue (inferred from file names), taken from a patient given nivolumab and ipilimumab in sequence. The CDR3: CASSNWDGGISGNTIYF. In nucleotides, the CDR3 is TGTGCCAGCAGCAATTGGGACGGCGGGATCTCTGGAAACACCATATATTTT. The full variable domain, with the rest looked up from reference TRBV14 and TRBJ1-3, is EAGVTQFPSHSVIEKGQTVTLRCDPISGHDNLYWYRRVMGKEIKFLLHFVKESKQDESGMPNNRFLAERTGGTYSTLKVQPAELEDSGVYFCASSNWDGGISGNTIYFGEGSWLTVV.